The 9 T cell receptor beta chains below all came from one sample that was sequenced in a study of T cells in localized non-small cell lung cancer. Clones were sequenced by immunoSEQ multiplex PCR, and TCRdb holds only the in-frame ones, with some missing. Of approximately 40,000 clones in the sample, approximately 83% are singletons; the top ten hold about 6%. The sequencing used peripheral blood, collected before any cancer treatment. These receptors were taken from a man between 40 and 70 years old with stage I lung adenocarcinoma.

This clone was found once. The chain uses TRBV7-8 and TRBJ1-5; 9 nucleotides agree with TRBD1. With 1 base clipped from V and 2 bases from J, the junction kept 0 bases outside the gene matches. The germline V gene encodes CDR1 SGHVS and CDR2 FQNEAQ. The CDR3 is 15 amino acids. The CDR3 DNA sequence: TGTGCCAGCAGCTTAGGGACAGGGGGCAATCAGCCCCAGCATTTT. It is translated as CASSLGTGGNQPQHF.

This clone occurred a few times. Other DNA sequences of this sample code for an identical CDR3. The chain recombines TRBV29-1 with TRBJ2-7; D might be TRBD1 or TRBD2, each matching 5 bases. The CDR3 is 12 amino acids. The V gene lost 4 bases and the J gene lost 0 bases, with 7 bases spanning the gap. Germline-derived CDR1 and CDR2 are SQVTM and ANQGSEA. In nucleotides, the CDR3 is TGCAGCGTTGGGGGGAGCTCCTACGAGCAGTACTTC. Translation: CSVGGSSYEQYF.

The V call is TRBV28, the J call TRBJ2-3, with 7 bases that match TRBD2. Germline CDR1 MDHEN, CDR2 SYDVKM. V shed 2 bases, J shed 7 bases, and the junction held 9 bases outside the gene matches. The CDR3 totals 15 residues. For the CDR3, the DNA is TGTGCCAGCAGTTTACCCGGACTAGGGCTCTATACGCAGTATTTT. It encodes CASSLPGLGLYTQYF.

This clone is a singleton in its sample. The gene calls are TRBV28 and TRBJ2-4; TRBD1 agrees at 7 bases. The ends lost 3 bases at V and 3 bases at J; junction bases unmatched: 8. CDR1 and CDR2 from the germline V gene are MDHEN and SYDVKM. CDR3 length: 16 amino acids. CDR3 sequence (DNA): TGTGCCAGCAGTTTTAGAGATTGGGACAGCAAAAACATTCAGTACTTC. Amino acids: CASSFRDWDSKNIQYF.

This clone has only one observation. The chain employs TRBV27 and TRBJ2-7, with 7 bases fitting TRBD1. The V and J ends lost 4 bases and 2 bases, in that order; junction bases with no gene match: 8. The CDR3 is made up of 15 amino acids. Germline-derived CDR1 and CDR2 are MNHEY and SMNVEV (reference sequence). CDR3 residues: CASSSPTGYPYEQYF. CDR3 nucleotide sequence: TGTGCCAGCAGTTCCCCGACAGGGTACCCCTACGAGCAGTACTTC.

This clone appeared once. This sequence joins TRBV7-2 and TRBJ1-4; a possible D gene is TRBD1 (6 bases). V lost 1 base, J lost 4 bases, and 10 bases lay in between. The V gene's germline CDR1 is SGHTA and CDR2 FQGNSA. The CDR3 has 15 residues. CDR3 nucleotides: TGTGCCAGCAGCTTAGGAGGGGGGGGTAATGAAAAACTGTTTTTT. This encodes CASSLGGGGNEKLFF.

CDR3 coding DNA: TGTGCCAGCTCACCACAGGTAGCGGGAGGAGGAGATACGCAGTATTTT. This gives the protein CASSPQVAGGGDTQYF. This rearrangement joins TRBV18 to TRBJ2-3; 10 nucleotides match TRBD2. This CDR3 region has 16 residues. The germline V gene has CDR1 KGHSH and CDR2 LQKENI. After removal of 1 base from V and 5 bases from J, the junction contained 6 bases not matched to a gene.

The chain joins TRBV28 to TRBJ2-7, with 7 bases fitting TRBD1. The V gene end was trimmed by 2 bases and the J gene end by 4 bases; junction bases not matched to a gene: 5. The V gene's germline CDR1 is MDHEN and CDR2 SYDVKM. There are 14 residues in the CDR3. The CDR3 reads CASSLEGAEYEQYF. DNA for the CDR3: TGTGCCAGCAGTTTAGAGGGGGCCGAGTACGAGCAGTACTTC. Combining the CDR3 with reference TRBV28 and TRBJ2-7 gives the whole variable domain DVKVTQSSRYLVKRTGEKVFLECVQDMDHENMFWYRQDPGLGLRLIYFSYDVKMKEKGDIPEGYSVSREKKERFSLILESASTNQTSMYLCASSLEGAEYEQYFGPGTRLTVT.

This rearrangement joins TRBV7-2 to TRBJ2-6, with D perhaps assigned TRBD1 or TRBD2 (6 bases each). Trimming shortened V by 2 bases and J by 4 bases, and 9 bases separated the two germline ends. In germline, CDR1 is SGHTA, CDR2 FQGNSA. The CDR3 is 15 amino acids. The CDR3 region is CASSLWGAGANVLTF. In DNA form, the CDR3 reads TGTGCCAGCAGCTTATGGGGGGCCGGGGCCAACGTCCTGACTTTC.